Below, 21 T cell receptor beta chains from the same sample are listed, as sequenced in a study of T cell responses to AZD1222 COVID-19 vaccine. The assay was immunoSEQ multiplex PCR, and TCRdb's table has in-frame clones only and misses some. The sample has fewer than 150,000 clones; 86% are singletons. Sequences were derived from peripheral blood, sampled 28 days after the second AZD1222 dose. The receptors were sampled from an adult who received the AZD1222 COVID-19 vaccine.

The CDR3, as DNA: TGTGCCAGCAGTTGGACTAGCGGGAGTTTAGGTGAGCAGTTCTTC. Translated, it gives CASSWTSGSLGEQFF. This rearrangement joins TRBV27 to TRBJ2-1; 13 bases fit TRBD2. Germline CDR1 and CDR2: MNHEY and SMNVEV (reference sequence). The CDR3 is 15 amino acids. V was pared by 4 bases and J by 9 bases, with 6 bases of the junction left unmatched.

This CDR3 reads CASSRPGAGANVLTF. CDR3 in DNA: TGTGCCAGCAGCCGGCCGGGGGCTGGGGCCAACGTCCTGACTTTC. The J gene is TRBJ2-6, the V gene TRBV5-6; D might be TRBD2 (6 bases). This CDR3 region has 15 residues. The V gene's germline CDR1 is SGHDT and CDR2 YYEEEE. V lost 4 bases and J lost 2, with 10 bases in between.

The rearrangement links TRBV5-1 to TRBJ1-6, with 7 bases identical to TRBD1. Germline V gene sequence: CDR1 SGHRS, CDR2 YFSETQ. The junction had 4 bases not matched to a gene; V was cut back by 3 bases and J by 4 bases. This CDR3 comprises 15 residues. In DNA, the CDR3 is TGCGCCAGCAGCTCCGAGGGACAGTATAATTCACCCCTCCACTTT. Translated: CASSSEGQYNSPLHF. Based on the CDR3 plus reference TRBV5-1 and TRBJ1-6, the full variable domain is KAGVTQTPRYLIKTRGQQVTLSCSPISGHRSVSWYQQTPGQGLQFLFEYFSETQRNKGNFPGRFSGRQFSNSRSEMNVSTLELGDSALYLCASSSEGQYNSPLHFGNGTRLTVT.

The V gene is TRBV5-1, the J gene TRBJ2-5; D uncertain. The CDR3 runs to 12 residues. Germline V gene lookup returns CDR1 SGHRS and CDR2 YFSETQ. V dropped 0 bases and J dropped 1 base, with 1 base sitting between them. CDR3 protein: CASSLAQETQYF. CDR3 nucleotide sequence: TGCGCCAGCAGCTTGGCCCAAGAGACCCAGTACTTC.

The chain carries TRBV27 and TRBJ1-3, with 9 bases identical to TRBD1. This CDR3 comprises 15 residues. Germline V gene sequence: CDR1 MNHEY, CDR2 SMNVEV (reference sequence). The J segment lost 4 bases and the V segment lost 6 bases, leaving 7 bases of the junction unmatched. The CDR3, as DNA: TGTGCCAGCAGCACCTACAGGGGGCTGGGAAACACCATATATTTT. Amino acids: CASSTYRGLGNTIYF.

The chain couples TRBV28 to TRBJ1-2, with D unresolved. The V and J ends lost 5 bases and 0 bases respectively, with 13 bases between them. The CDR3 sequence is 15 residues long. Germline V gives CDR1 MDHEN, CDR2 SYDVKM. The CDR3 region is CASSRAGVTNYGYTF. DNA for the CDR3: TGTGCCAGCAGTAGGGCAGGAGTTACTAACTATGGCTACACCTTC.

The chain carries TRBV6-2 or TRBV6-3 and TRBJ2-1, with D perhaps being TRBD1 or TRBD2 (5 bases each). V shed 6 bases and J shed 6 bases, with 21 bases lying between them. CDR3 size: 16 residues. CDR1 MNHEY and CDR2 SVGEGT come from the germline V gene. The CDR3 is CASSERTTGNRNEQFF. CDR3 DNA: TGTGCCAGCAGCGAACGGACAACCGGGAATCGCAATGAGCAGTTCTTC.

The chain carries TRBV6-5 and TRBJ1-1; D unresolved. The germline V and J ends were trimmed by 8 bases and 6 bases, with 19 bases remaining between them. This CDR3 has 14 amino acids. Germline loops: CDR1 MNHEY, CDR2 SVGAGI. The CDR3 here is CASCPGPHRAEAFF. Written as DNA, the CDR3 is TGTGCCAGCTGCCCCGGGCCCCACCGGGCTGAAGCTTTCTTT.

The rearrangement links TRBV5-6 to TRBJ1-1; perhaps TRBD1 as D (5 bases). The CDR3 sequence is 11 residues long. Per the germline V gene, CDR1 is SGHDT and CDR2 is YYEEEE. The germline V and J ends were trimmed by 4 bases and 4 bases, with 5 bases remaining between them. The CDR3 loop reads CASSRGTEAFF. Here the CDR3 DNA reads TGTGCCAGCAGCAGGGGCACTGAAGCTTTCTTT.

The chain carries TRBV5-1 and TRBJ2-3; 13 bases are a match to TRBD2. The CDR3 contains 16 residues. Germline-derived CDR1 and CDR2 are SGHRS and YFSETQ. V dropped 2 bases and J dropped 2; count of bases not matched to a gene: 2. CDR3 residues: CASSFGTSGATDTQYF. CDR3 DNA: TGCGCCAGCAGCTTTGGGACTAGCGGGGCCACAGATACGCAGTATTTT.

This chain uses TRBV19 with TRBJ1-5; weak D call: TRBD1 (6 bases). Trimming removed 6 bases at V and 15 bases at J, with 21 bases between. From germline, CDR1 is LNHDA and CDR2 SQIVND (reference sequence). CDR3 length: 13 amino acids. The CDR3 coding sequence is TGTGCCAGTAGCCAGGCCTGGGACAAGGGAATGCATTTT. This sequence encodes CASSQAWDKGMHF.

The V call is TRBV6-1, the J call TRBJ2-6; 8 positions agree with TRBD1. Germline V CDR1 and CDR2: MNHNS, SASEGT. Unmatched junction bases numbered 2, after V lost 2 bases and J lost 2 bases. This CDR3 has 16 amino acids. CDR3: CASSEQGAAGANVLTF. In DNA form, the CDR3 reads TGTGCCAGCAGTGAACAGGGGGCGGCTGGGGCCAACGTCCTGACTTTC.

The chain joins TRBV10-3 to TRBJ2-7, with 11 bases lining up with TRBD1. CDR3 length: 13 amino acids. V lost 10 bases to trimming and J lost 3 bases; unmatched junction nucleotides: 5. Germline V gene lookup returns CDR1 ENHRY and CDR2 SYGVKD. CDR3 coding DNA: TGTGCCACACGGACAGGGGGCATCTACGAGCAGTACTTC. Its protein is CATRTGGIYEQYF.

V and J are TRBV19 and TRBJ1-1; no reliable D call. Trimming stripped 1 base from V and 4 bases from J, with 10 bases between. In germline, CDR1 is LNHDA, CDR2 SQIVND (reference sequence). The CDR3 extends over 14 amino acids. CDR3 sequence (DNA): TGTGCCAGTAGTATAGTGGTTTGGCGCACTGAAGCTTTCTTT. Translation: CASSIVVWRTEAFF. Full variable domain (remainder filled in from reference TRBV19 and TRBJ1-1): DGGITQSPKYLFRKEGQNVTLSCEQNLNHDAMYWYRQDPGQGLRLIYYSQIVNDFQKGDIAEGYSVSREKKESFPLTVTSAQKNPTAFYLCASSIVVWRTEAFFGQGTRLTVV.

This chain joins TRBV3-1 (or the pseudogene TRBV3-2) and TRBJ2-7, with D possibly matching TRBD2 (6 bases). The CDR3 contains 16 residues. The V end was cut by 0 bases, the J end by 1 base, with 13 bases between. CDR1 is LGHDT, CDR2 YNNKEL, per germline (reference sequence). The CDR3 sequence: CASSQEPRDWSYEQYF. The CDR3 nucleotides are TGTGCCAGCAGCCAAGAACCCCGGGACTGGTCCTACGAGCAGTACTTC.

The chain couples TRBV5-1 to TRBJ2-1; 7 bases agree with TRBD2. V was clipped by 4 bases and J by 5 bases; unmatched bases: 9. Germline lookup yields CDR1 SGHRS and CDR2 YFSETQ. The CDR3 has 15 residues. Written as DNA, the CDR3 is TGCGCCAGCAGCCCCGGGAGGAGTTCCCACAATGAGCAGTTCTTC. Encoded protein: CASSPGRSSHNEQFF.

The chain combines TRBV7-9 with TRBJ2-7; TRBD2 agrees at 8 bases. The CDR3 extends over 15 amino acids. Germline assignment: CDR1 SEHNR and CDR2 FQNEAQ (reference sequence). V lost 5 bases, J lost 0 bases, and 6 bases stayed unmatched. The CDR3, as DNA: TGTGCCAGCAGCCCACGGACTAGCCTCTCCTACGAGCAGTACTTC. Residues: CASSPRTSLSYEQYF.

The rearrangement joins TRBV4-1 to TRBJ1-2, with D possibly TRBD1 on 6 matching bases. This CDR3 has 19 amino acids. V gave up 0 bases and J gave up 0 bases, with 20 bases separating them. In germline, CDR1 is MGHRA, CDR2 YSYEKL. In DNA, the CDR3 is TGCGCCAGCAGCCAAGATGTAGGGGGGTCCCTATTAGCTAACTATGGCTACACCTTC. It codes for CASSQDVGGSLLANYGYTF.

In its sample, this clone was seen a few times. The chain employs TRBV6-4 and TRBJ2-1; TRBD2 matches at 12 bases. The CDR3 is 15 amino acids. Trimming removed 0 bases from V and 6 bases from J; junction bases left unmatched: 0. CDR1 is MRHNA, CDR2 SNTAGT, per germline. The CDR3 DNA is TGTGCCAGCAGTGACTCGACTAGCGGGAGCAATGAGCAGTTCTTC. Translation: CASSDSTSGSNEQFF.

The chain carries TRBV27 and TRBJ1-5; D is ambiguous. This CDR3 has 15 residues. V lost 1 base and J lost 0, with 7 bases in between. Germline lookup yields CDR1 MNHEY and CDR2 SMNVEV (reference sequence). CDR3: CASSLLPDSNQPQHF. The CDR3 DNA sequence: TGTGCCAGCAGTTTATTACCGGATAGCAATCAGCCCCAGCATTTT.

V is TRBV5-1 and J is TRBJ1-1; D not certain. CDR1 SGHRS and CDR2 YFSETQ come from the germline V gene. Trimming shortened V by 3 bases and J by 4 bases, and 19 bases separated the two germline ends. The CDR3 spans 16 residues. In DNA, the CDR3 is TGCGCCAGCAGCTCCTCACCGACGGCTGTGAGCACTGAAGCTTTCTTT. Residues: CASSSSPTAVSTEAFF. The full variable domain, its missing parts supplied by reference TRBV5-1 and TRBJ1-1, is KAGVTQTPRYLIKTRGQQVTLSCSPISGHRSVSWYQQTPGQGLQFLFEYFSETQRNKGNFPGRFSGRQFSNSRSEMNVSTLELGDSALYLCASSSSPTAVSTEAFFGQGTRLTVV.